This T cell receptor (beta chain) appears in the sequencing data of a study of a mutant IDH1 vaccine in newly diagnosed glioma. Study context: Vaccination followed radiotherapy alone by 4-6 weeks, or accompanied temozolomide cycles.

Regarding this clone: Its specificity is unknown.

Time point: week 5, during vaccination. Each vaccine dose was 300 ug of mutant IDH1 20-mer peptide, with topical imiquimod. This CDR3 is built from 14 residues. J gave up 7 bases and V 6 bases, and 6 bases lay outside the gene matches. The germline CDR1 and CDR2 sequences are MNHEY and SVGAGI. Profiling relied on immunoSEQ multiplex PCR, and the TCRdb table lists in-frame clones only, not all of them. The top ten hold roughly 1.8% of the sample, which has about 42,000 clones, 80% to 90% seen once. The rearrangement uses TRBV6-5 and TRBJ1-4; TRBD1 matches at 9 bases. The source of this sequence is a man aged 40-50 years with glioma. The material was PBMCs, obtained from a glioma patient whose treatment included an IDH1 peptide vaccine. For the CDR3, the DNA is TGTGCCAGCAGCTTGAGGGGACAGGGTGAAAAACTGTTTTTT. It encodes CASSLRGQGEKLFF.